The following is a TCR beta chain sequence with its context. TCRdb's copy holds only in-frame clones and misses some; the assay was immunoSEQ multiplex PCR. The profile shows roughly 210,000 clones, less than 90% of them singletons. The CDR3 loop spans 18 amino acids. Germline V lookup: CDR1 SGHRS, CDR2 YFSETQ. V dropped 0 bases and J dropped 2; count of bases not matched to a gene: 4. This entry belongs to a study of blood T cell repertoires in COVID-19. Sequencing used peripheral blood. The clonotype comes from a woman of 80 years or more with COVID-19, enrolled during active disease. The chain recombines TRBV5-1 with TRBJ2-5; 16 bases match TRBD2. The CDR3, as DNA: TGCGCCAGCAGCTTGGATGGGACTAGCGGGGGGGTGCAAGAGACCCAGTACTTC. Translating it yields CASSLDGTSGGVQETQYF.